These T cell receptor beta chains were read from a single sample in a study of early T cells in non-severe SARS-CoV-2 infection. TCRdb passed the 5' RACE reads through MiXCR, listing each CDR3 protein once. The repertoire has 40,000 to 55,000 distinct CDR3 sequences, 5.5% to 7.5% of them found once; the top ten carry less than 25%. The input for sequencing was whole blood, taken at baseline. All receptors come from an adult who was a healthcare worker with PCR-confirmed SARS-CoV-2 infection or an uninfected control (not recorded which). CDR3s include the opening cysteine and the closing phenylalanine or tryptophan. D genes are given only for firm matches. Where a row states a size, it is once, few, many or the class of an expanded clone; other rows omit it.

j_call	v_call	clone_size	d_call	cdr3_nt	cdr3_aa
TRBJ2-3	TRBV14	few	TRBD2	TGTGCCAGCAGCCACGTACTAGCGCGCACTAGCACAGATACGCAGTATTTT	CASSHVLARTSTDTQYF
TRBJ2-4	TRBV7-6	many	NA	TGTGCCAGCAGCTTAGATACCCGAAAAAACATTCAGTACTTC	CASSLDTRKNIQYF
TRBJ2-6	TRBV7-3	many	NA	TGTGCCAGCAGCCCGGAGGGAAGTCGCTCTGGGGCCAACGTCCTGACTTTC	CASSPEGSRSGANVLTF
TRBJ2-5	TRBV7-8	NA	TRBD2	TGTGCCAGCAGTCCGACTAGCGCCCAAGAGACCCAGTACTTC	CASSPTSAQETQYF
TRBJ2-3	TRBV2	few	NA	TGTGCCAGCAGTGAATATAAGGGGAGCACAGATACGCAGTATTTT	CASSEYKGSTDTQYF
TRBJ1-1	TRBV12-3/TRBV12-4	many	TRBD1	TGTGCCAGCAGATCACAGGGGTCTGAAGCTTTCTTT	CASRSQGSEAFF
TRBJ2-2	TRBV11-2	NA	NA	TGTGCCAGCAGCCCAAGGGGGGGCACCGGGGAGCTGTTTTTT	CASSPRGGTGELFF
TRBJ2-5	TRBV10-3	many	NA	TGTGCCATCAGTGGAAATGGGCAGCCGCACCACCAGTACTTC	CAISGNGQPHHQYF
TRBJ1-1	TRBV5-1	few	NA	TGCGCCAGCAGCTTCCAGTTGAACACTGAAGCTTTCTTT	CASSFQLNTEAFF
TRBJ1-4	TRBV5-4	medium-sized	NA	TGTGCCAGCAGCTCAAACAGAGGGCTTGATGAAAAACTGTTTTTT	CASSSNRGLDEKLFF
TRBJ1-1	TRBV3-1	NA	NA	TGTGCCAGCAGCCAAGGGAAGGGTTGGAACACTGAAGCTTTCTTT	CASSQGKGWNTEAFF
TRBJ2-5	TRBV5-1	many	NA	TGCGCCAGCAGCTCCCTAGCGATCACACAAGAGACCCAGTACTTC	CASSSLAITQETQYF
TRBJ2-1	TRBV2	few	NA	TGTGCCAGCAGTGAAGTCCTAACAGGGAATGAGCAGTTCTTC	CASSEVLTGNEQFF
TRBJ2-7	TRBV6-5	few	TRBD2	TGTGCCAGCAGTCCAATAGCGGGAGGGCCCTACGAGCAGTACTTC	CASSPIAGGPYEQYF
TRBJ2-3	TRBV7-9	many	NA	TGTGCCAGCAGCACCGGGGACTTGGGCACAGATACGCAGTATTTT	CASSTGDLGTDTQYF
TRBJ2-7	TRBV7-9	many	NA	TGTGCCAGCAGCCCGCGGGACGGCTCCTACGAGCAGTACTTC	CASSPRDGSYEQYF
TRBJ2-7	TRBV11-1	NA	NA	TGTGCCAGCTCGAGATCGTACGAGCAGTACTTC	CASSRSYEQYF
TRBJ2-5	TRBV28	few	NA	TGTGCCAGCACCTTGGCCGGGACGGCGCGAGAGACCCAGTACTTC	CASTLAGTARETQYF